The 25 T cell receptor beta chains given below trace back to one sample, sequenced in a study of cytomegalovirus exposure and HLA in healthy donors. Primers included in the PCR were 60 Vbeta and 13 Jbeta primers. The table came from immunoSEQ multiplex PCR; TCRdb's copy has only in-frame clones and leaves some out. The sample has about 120,000 clones, about 80% seen once. The sample was PBMCs. These receptors were obtained from a woman between 40 and 55 years old in good health and CMV-seropositive.

This chain uses TRBV11-3 with TRBJ2-2, with 14 bases fitting TRBD2. There are 16 residues in the CDR3. V shed 5 bases, J shed 4 bases, and the junction held 3 bases outside the gene matches. Germline assignment: CDR1 SGHNT and CDR2 YENEEA. CDR3 loop: CASSLGTSGSTGELFF. As DNA, the CDR3 is TGTGCCAGCAGCCTCGGGACTAGCGGGAGCACCGGGGAGCTGTTTTTT.

This rearrangement joins TRBV12-5 to TRBJ1-5; D perhaps matches TRBD1 (5 bases). V was cut by 0 bases and J by 0 bases, with 30 bases left in between. The V gene's germline CDR1 is LGHNT and CDR2 FRNRAP. This CDR3 has 23 residues. The CDR3 reads CASGLVQRKEGPKRTYSNQPQHF. The CDR3 nucleotides are TGTGCTAGTGGTTTGGTACAGAGAAAGGAGGGGCCGAAACGTACCTATAGCAATCAGCCCCAGCATTTT.

The gene calls are TRBV19 and TRBJ2-7, with 11 bases aligning to TRBD2. In germline, CDR1 is LNHDA, CDR2 SQIVND (reference sequence). There are 15 residues in the CDR3. V lost 3 bases to trimming and J lost 2 bases; unmatched junction nucleotides: 3. The CDR3, as DNA: TGTGCCAGTAGTATTTTAGCGGGAGGGCCCTACGAGCAGTACTTC. Translated: CASSILAGGPYEQYF.

The chain employs TRBV7-8 and TRBJ1-1; weak D call: TRBD1 (6 bases). The CDR3 is made up of 16 amino acids. Germline-derived CDR1 and CDR2 are SGHVS and FQNEAQ. The germline V and J ends were trimmed by 0 bases and 1 base, with 12 bases remaining between them. CDR3 sequence reads: CASSLATPRGNTEAFF. DNA of the CDR3: TGTGCCAGCAGCTTAGCCACCCCCAGGGGGAACACTGAAGCTTTCTTT. The full variable domain, in which reference TRBV7-8 and TRBJ1-1 provide the parts outside the CDR3, is GAGVSQSPRYKVAKRGQDVALRCDPISGHVSLFWYQQALGQGPEFLTYFQNEAQLDKSGLPSDRFFAERPEGSVSTLKIQRTQQEDSAVYLCASSLATPRGNTEAFFGQGTRLTVV.

This rearrangement joins TRBV12-5 to TRBJ2-3; D is possibly TRBD2 (5 bases). The CDR3 totals 15 residues. CDR1 LGHNT and CDR2 FRNRAP come from the germline V gene. V was cut by 7 bases and J by 4 bases, with 18 bases left in between. CDR3 nucleotide sequence: TGTGCTAGTGACCCCGGAGGCCCTAGCCCAGATACGCAGTATTTT. This gives the protein CASDPGGPSPDTQYF.

The chain uses TRBV7-9 and TRBJ2-7; no reliable D call. V lost 5 bases, J lost 0 bases, and 17 bases lay in between. The CDR3 covers 16 residues. Germline-derived CDR1 and CDR2 are SEHNR and FQNEAQ (reference sequence). CDR3: CASSLMSAAHSYEQYF. CDR3 nucleotides: TGTGCCAGCAGCCTAATGAGTGCGGCACACTCCTACGAGCAGTACTTC.

The chain employs TRBV2 and TRBJ2-3; D is possibly TRBD2 (5 bases). Germline V gene lookup returns CDR1 SNHLY and CDR2 FYNNEI. The CDR3 totals 12 residues. V lost 2 bases to trimming and J lost 10 bases, with 10 bases between them. CDR3 loop: CASSELVAPQYF. CDR3 in DNA: TGTGCCAGCAGTGAATTGGTAGCGCCGCAGTATTTT.

This chain joins TRBV7-2 and TRBJ2-3; TRBD2 is a possible D gene (5 bases). The length of the CDR3 is 12 residues. The germline V and J ends were trimmed by 7 bases and 4 bases, with 9 bases remaining between them. CDR1 is SGHTA, CDR2 FQGNSA, per germline. CDR3 nucleotide sequence: TGTGCCAGCACCCCCGGGGCAGATACGCAGTATTTT. Amino acid sequence: CASTPGADTQYF.

The rearrangement uses TRBV7-9 and TRBJ2-7, with 14 bases that match TRBD2. Germline-derived CDR1 and CDR2 are SEHNR and FQNEAQ (reference sequence). V trimming: 5 bases; J trimming: 4 bases; junction bases outside the gene matches: 7. The CDR3 consists of 16 residues. CDR3 sequence (DNA): TGTGCCAGCAGCCCGGGACTAGCGGGAGTATTGTACGAGCAGTACTTC. It is translated as CASSPGLAGVLYEQYF.

J is TRBJ2-1 and V is TRBV9; TRBD2 is a possible D gene (6 bases). The germline V gene has CDR1 SGDLS and CDR2 YYNGEE. CDR3 size: 15 residues. Trimming removed 6 bases at V and 4 bases at J, with 17 bases between. CDR3 residues: CASNEGASEYNEQFF. Written as DNA, the CDR3 is TGTGCCAGCAACGAAGGGGCTAGCGAGTACAATGAGCAGTTCTTC.

This chain uses TRBV5-4 with TRBJ2-3; D call uncertain. The germline V and J ends were trimmed by 5 bases and 2 bases, with 15 bases remaining between them. The CDR3 spans 15 residues. Germline-derived CDR1 and CDR2 are SGHNT and YYREEE (reference sequence). The CDR3 DNA reads TGTGCCAGCAGTCGAACGGGTTCACCCACAGATACGCAGTATTTT. It is translated as CASSRTGSPTDTQYF.

This chain joins TRBV10-1 and TRBJ2-3; possible D gene TRBD2, 5 bases. The ends were cut back, 7 bases at V and 6 bases at J, with 14 bases in the middle. CDR1 is WNHNN and CDR2 is SYGVQD in the germline V gene (reference sequence). This CDR3 comprises 13 residues. The DNA for the CDR3 is TGCGCCAGCACCTCGAACGGCGGGGATACGCAGTATTTT. Protein: CASTSNGGDTQYF.

This clone has a single count. V gene TRBV28 combines with J gene TRBJ1-1, with D maybe TRBD1 (5 bases). CDR1 is MDHEN and CDR2 is SYDVKM in the germline V gene. This CDR3 region has 16 residues. Trimming stripped 5 bases from V and 5 bases from J, with 21 bases between. CDR3: CASSGAGQVWGTEAFF. DNA for the CDR3: TGTGCCAGCAGTGGGGCCGGGCAGGTATGGGGTACTGAAGCTTTCTTT. Using reference TRBV28 and TRBJ1-1 for the parts outside the CDR3, the full variable domain is DVKVTQSSRYLVKRTGEKVFLECVQDMDHENMFWYRQDPGLGLRLIYFSYDVKMKEKGDIPEGYSVSREKKERFSLILESASTNQTSMYLCASSGAGQVWGTEAFFGQGTRLTVV.

This chain connects TRBV4-1 to TRBJ1-5; the D gene is possibly TRBD1 (6 bases). The CDR3 consists of 16 residues. Germline CDR1 MGHRA, CDR2 YSYEKL. Trimming left V 4 bases short and J 3 bases short, with 16 bases between. The chain's CDR3 is CASSPPTGGPNQPQHF. In DNA, the CDR3 is TGCGCCAGCAGCCCACCGACGGGGGGGCCCAATCAGCCCCAGCATTTT.

The chain employs TRBV11-3 and TRBJ2-3; maybe TRBD1 (6 bases). Trimming pared 2 bases from V and 3 bases from J, leaving 12 bases between. In germline, CDR1 is SGHNT, CDR2 YENEEA. CDR3 size: 15 residues. The CDR3 DNA follows: TGTGCCAGCAGCTTAAGGACAGAATGGACAGATACGCAGTATTTT. This gives the protein CASSLRTEWTDTQYF.

The rearrangement joins TRBV14 to TRBJ1-1, with D perhaps matching TRBD1 (5 bases). CDR1 is SGHDN and CDR2 is FVKESK in the germline V gene. V was cut by 4 bases and J by 1 base, with 13 bases left in between. The CDR3 runs 15 residues. The CDR3, as DNA: TGTGCCAGCAGCCCCCTTGGGACTGCGAACACTGAAGCTTTCTTT. The encoded protein is CASSPLGTANTEAFF.

This chain links TRBV14 with TRBJ2-1; the match to TRBD2 covers 8 bases. Looked up from germline, CDR1 is SGHDN and CDR2 is FVKESK. The CDR3 is made up of 18 amino acids. Unmatched junction bases numbered 18, after V lost 4 bases and J lost 7 bases. CDR3 in amino acids: CASSRWGLREGRWNEQFF. DNA for the CDR3: TGTGCCAGCAGCCGTTGGGGGCTCCGGGAGGGAAGATGGAATGAGCAGTTCTTC.

The V gene is TRBV29-1, the J gene TRBJ1-4; 8 bases match TRBD1. Looked up from germline, CDR1 is SQVTM and CDR2 is ANQGSEA. The length of the CDR3 is 17 residues. Germline trimming cut 7 bases from V and 0 bases from J; bases unmatched to any gene: 13. Written as DNA, the CDR3 is TGCAGCGCCAGACAGGGGCAGGGAGGTTCAACTAATGAAAAACTGTTTTTT. Its protein product is CSARQGQGGSTNEKLFF.

The chain employs TRBV30 and TRBJ1-5, with 7 bases matching TRBD1. The ends lost 0 bases at V and 6 bases at J; junction bases unmatched: 2. From germline, CDR1 is GTSNPN and CDR2 SVGIG (reference sequence). The CDR3 loop spans 13 amino acids. The CDR3 DNA sequence: TGTGCCTGGAGTGTACAGGGGACTCAGCCCCAGCATTTT. Translating gives CAWSVQGTQPQHF.

This clone was seen a single time. The genes are TRBV29-1 and TRBJ2-7; 10 bases line up with TRBD2. The germline V gene has CDR1 SQVTM and CDR2 ANQGSEA. The CDR3 is 18 amino acids. With V trimmed by 4 bases and J by 2 bases, 17 bases remained unmatched. The CDR3 DNA reads as TGCAGCGTTGCTGCCGGACTAGCGGCCCAAAATACACCCTACGAGCAGTACTTC. Protein product: CSVAAGLAAQNTPYEQYF.

In this sample, this clone turned up a few times. The rearrangement joins TRBV5-1 to TRBJ2-6; TRBD2 matches 7 bases. Germline V gene sequence: CDR1 SGHRS, CDR2 YFSETQ. The CDR3 covers 15 residues. Trimming took 0 bases from V and 3 from J; bases not matched to a gene: 0. CDR3: CASSLGGGGANVLTF. In DNA, the CDR3 is TGCGCCAGCAGCTTGGGGGGGGGTGGGGCCAACGTCCTGACTTTC.

The rearrangement links TRBV13 to TRBJ2-2; 11 bases agree with TRBD1. The CDR3 is made up of 15 amino acids. V shed 6 bases and J 3 bases; nucleotides not matched to a gene: 3. In germline, CDR1 is PRHDT, CDR2 FYEKMQ (reference sequence). DNA for the CDR3: TGTGCCAGCAGTGGACAGGGGGCATACACCGGGGAGCTGTTTTTT. This sequence encodes CASSGQGAYTGELFF.

CDR3 sequence (DNA): TGCGCCAGCAGCCAAGACCCCCGGGGTACCAGCTCCTACAATGAGCAGTTCTTC. Its protein product is CASSQDPRGTSSYNEQFF. The V call is TRBV4-3, the J call TRBJ2-1; the D gene is possibly TRBD2 (5 bases). Germline assignment: CDR1 LGHNA and CDR2 YSLEER. Trimming removed 0 bases at V and 0 bases at J, with 15 bases between. This CDR3 has 18 residues.

The chain employs TRBV28 and TRBJ2-3; D is uncertain. Germline CDR1 and CDR2: MDHEN and SYDVKM. V was cut by 6 bases and J by 0 bases, with 4 bases left in between. This CDR3 comprises 12 residues. DNA for the CDR3: TGTGCCAGCAGCCCTAGCACAGATACGCAGTATTTT. Residues: CASSPSTDTQYF.

This chain links TRBV5-6 with TRBJ1-4, with TRBD1 identical over 8 bases. The V and J ends lost 4 bases and 1 base, in that order; junction bases with no gene match: 9. The CDR3 has 17 amino acids. Germline-derived CDR1 and CDR2 are SGHDT and YYEEEE. The CDR3 DNA sequence: TGTGCCAGCAGCGAATCCCAGGGGGCGAGAACTAATGAAAAACTGTTTTTT. This gives the protein CASSESQGARTNEKLFF.